Below are 31 T cell receptor beta chains sequenced from a single sample in a study of T cells in Graves' hyperthyroidism and ophthalmopathy. TCR beta CDR3 region amplification was performed from RNA transcripts. When the TCR CDR3 underwent first-round RT-PCR, the HTBI primer set was used. TCRdb reprocessed the multiplex PCR reads via MiXCR and lists one record per CDR3 protein. The profile covers 300,000 to 450,000 distinct CDR3 sequences, with roughly 14% appearing a single time and less than 25% taken by the ten largest. The sample comprised blood. The receptors were sampled from a man younger than 45 with Graves' hyperthyroidism that later progressed to Graves' ophthalmopathy.

This clonotype was counted a few times. The CDR3 here is CATSGRTSGRINVGDTQYF. The CDR3 region has the DNA TGTGCCACCAGTGGCCGGACTAGCGGGCGGATAAACGTGGGGGATACGCAGTATTTT. The V gene is TRBV24-1, the J gene TRBJ2-3; 11 bases map to TRBD2. The CDR3 loop spans 19 amino acids. V gave up 5 bases and J gave up 6 bases; unmatched junction bases: 18. Germline CDR1 and CDR2: KGHDR and SFDVKD.

Ten or more counts support this clonotype. The chain carries TRBV6-1 and TRBJ1-1, with unresolved D. V was trimmed by 6 bases and J by 4 bases, leaving 18 bases between them. Germline CDR1 is MNHNS and CDR2 is SASEGT. This CDR3 has 15 residues. The CDR3 bases are TGTGCCAGCAGCCTAATGGGCAGGCGAAGCACTGAAGCTTTCTTT. It specifies CASSLMGRRSTEAFF.

For this clonotype: At one of its ends the junction is not consistent with the germline gene, which may arise from a read error. This sequence joins TRBV11-3 and TRBJ1-1; D might be TRBD1 (5 bases). CDR1 and CDR2 from the germline V gene are SGHNT and YENEEA. The length of the CDR3 is 13 residues. This CDR3 is CASSWDRNTDAFF. In DNA, the CDR3 is TGTGCCAGCAGCTGGGACCGGAACACTGATGCTTTCTTT.

This clonotype was counted many times. The chain couples TRBV2 to TRBJ1-2; TRBD1 matches at 7 bases. Germline V gene lookup returns CDR1 SNHLY and CDR2 FYNNEI. The length of the CDR3 is 14 residues. The J segment lost 3 bases and the V segment lost 6 bases, leaving 7 bases of the junction unmatched. The CDR3 sequence: CASRGDSKDYGYTF. The CDR3 coding sequence is TGTGCCAGCAGAGGGGACAGTAAGGACTATGGCTACACCTTC.

The chain joins TRBV27 to TRBJ2-7; TRBD2 agrees at 7 bases. V lost 5 bases to trimming and J lost 3 bases; unmatched junction nucleotides: 4. This CDR3 is 13 amino acids long. Germline assignment: CDR1 MNHEY and CDR2 SMNVEV (reference sequence). The DNA of the CDR3 is TGTGCCAGCAGTCGCCCGGGGGGCTACGAGCAGTACTTC. This translates into CASSRPGGYEQYF.

This clonotype has a count of ten or more. V gene TRBV10-3 combines with J gene TRBJ1-2, with D unresolved. V was clipped by 3 bases and J by 7 bases, with 9 bases between them. This CDR3 has 12 residues. The germline gives CDR1 ENHRY, CDR2 SYGVKD. In DNA form, the CDR3 reads TGTGCCATCAGTGACGGGGATAGTGGCTACACCTTC. Translating gives CAISDGDSGYTF.

The chain couples TRBV5-6 to TRBJ2-3, with 11 bases fitting TRBD2. Germline V CDR1 and CDR2: SGHDT, YYEEEE. This CDR3 comprises 15 residues. V lost 4 bases, J lost 7 bases, and 8 bases stayed unmatched. The CDR3 loop is CASSTATSGVYTQYF. The CDR3 DNA reads as TGTGCCAGCAGCACCGCGACTAGCGGGGTGTATACGCAGTATTTT.

The chain couples TRBV6-4 to TRBJ2-7; 8 bases align to TRBD1. V was pared by 0 bases and J by 6 bases, with 4 bases of the junction left unmatched. Per germline, CDR1 MRHNA and CDR2 SNTAGT. The CDR3 is 14 amino acids. The CDR3: CASSDSAGGGEQYF. DNA for the CDR3: TGTGCCAGCAGTGACTCCGCAGGGGGCGGCGAGCAGTACTTC.

This clonotype was recorded at least ten times. J is TRBJ1-2 and V is TRBV2; TRBD1 matches at 8 bases. Trimming at V came to 0 bases and at J to 4 bases, leaving 7 bases not matched to a gene. The CDR3 length is 16 residues. CDR1 is SNHLY, CDR2 FYNNEI, per germline. CDR3 in DNA: TGTGCCAGCAGTGAAGCGCCGAGGACAGGGTTCTATGGCTACACCTTC. Its translation is CASSEAPRTGFYGYTF. The whole variable domain, remainder taken from reference TRBV2 and TRBJ1-2, is EPEVTQTPSHQVTQMGQEVILRCVPISNHLYFYWYRQILGQKVEFLVSFYNNEISEKSEIFDDQFSVERPDGSNFTLKIRSTKLEDSAMYFCASSEAPRTGFYGYTFGSGTRLTVV.

The genes are TRBV25-1 and TRBJ1-2, with D uncertain. Trimming removed 6 bases at V and 5 bases at J, with 7 bases between. The CDR3 consists of 11 residues. Germline CDR1 MGHDK, CDR2 SYGVNS. This chain's CDR3 is CASRRGYGYTF. The CDR3 nucleotides read TGTGCCAGCAGACGGGGTTATGGCTACACCTTC.

This sequence joins TRBV7-9 and TRBJ2-1, with D possibly being TRBD2 (6 bases). This CDR3 contains 15 residues. CDR1 SEHNR and CDR2 FQNEAQ come from the germline V gene (reference sequence). V was shortened by 1 base and J by 9 bases, with 16 bases between the two germline ends. The CDR3 is CASSLVSTPGSEQFF. The CDR3 DNA sequence: TGTGCCAGCAGCTTAGTGTCCACTCCCGGGAGTGAGCAGTTCTTC. Using reference TRBV7-9 and TRBJ2-1 for the parts outside the CDR3, the full variable domain is DTGVSQNPRHKITKRGQNVTFRCDPISEHNRLYWYRQTLGQGPEFLTYFQNEAQLEKSRLLSDRFSAERPKGSFSTLEIQRTEQGDSAMYLCASSLVSTPGSEQFFGPGTRLTVL.

This clonotype was observed many times. This chain links TRBV7-9 with TRBJ1-2; 8 positions match TRBD1. Germline V gene data show CDR1 as SEHNR and CDR2 as FQNEAQ (reference sequence). The junction had 12 bases not matched to a gene; V was cut back by 4 bases and J by 5 bases. The CDR3 sequence is 16 residues long. Here the CDR3 DNA reads TGTGCCAGCAGCTCGCTGGAGGACAGGGAGAATTATGGCTACACCTTC. It translates to CASSSLEDRENYGYTF.

The V call is TRBV29-1, the J call TRBJ1-1; no reliable D call. The CDR3 extends over 14 amino acids. CDR1 is SQVTM, CDR2 ANQGSEA, per germline. V dropped 3 bases and J dropped 1 base, with 12 bases sitting between them. In DNA form, the CDR3 reads TGCAGCGTTGATACGATGGGAGGGAACACTGAAGCTTTCTTT. Its translation is CSVDTMGGNTEAFF.

This sequence joins TRBV5-1 and TRBJ2-7, with D perhaps assigned TRBD1 or TRBD2 (6 bases each). Germline CDR1 is SGHRS and CDR2 is YFSETQ. V was pared by 0 bases and J by 6 bases, with 16 bases between. The CDR3 is made up of 15 amino acids. The CDR3 spells CASSLGGTPPSEQYF. CDR3 sequence (DNA): TGCGCCAGCAGCTTGGGCGGGACACCTCCTAGCGAGCAGTACTTC.

This clonotype has a count of ten or more. The DNA for the CDR3 is TGTGCCTGGAGTGTTTGGGGGGCTCTGAATTCACCCCTCCACTTT. This encodes CAWSVWGALNSPLHF. This rearrangement joins TRBV30 to TRBJ1-6; TRBD1 is a possible D gene (6 bases). This CDR3 has 15 residues. Trimming removed 0 bases from V and 7 bases from J, with 13 bases in between. Germline CDR1 is GTSNPN and CDR2 is SVGIG (reference sequence).

V is TRBV4-1 and J is TRBJ2-5; D is unresolved. V was shortened by 1 base and J by 3 bases, with 12 bases between the two germline ends. This CDR3 is built from 15 residues. Per germline, CDR1 MGHRA and CDR2 YSYEKL. The chain's CDR3 is CASSQVTLHKETQYF. The CDR3 bases are TGCGCCAGCAGCCAAGTAACGCTGCATAAAGAGACCCAGTACTTC.

The chain links TRBV30 to TRBJ2-3, with D possibly matching TRBD2 (7 bases). This CDR3 comprises 15 residues. Germline V CDR1 and CDR2: GTSNPN, SVGIG (reference sequence). V shed 4 bases and J shed 4 bases, with 18 bases lying between them. The CDR3 region has the DNA TGTGCCTGGACAAAAGGGGGGGCCGGGGCAGATACGCAGTATTTT. Translated: CAWTKGGAGADTQYF. Full variable domain (missing parts from reference TRBV30 and TRBJ2-3): SQTIHQWPATLVQPVGSPLSLECTVEGTSNPNLYWYRQAAGRGLQLLFYSVGIGQISSEVPQNLSASRPQDRQFILSSKKLLLSDSGFYLCAWTKGGAGADTQYFGPGTRLTVL.

This clonotype was recorded at least ten times. The chain couples TRBV5-6 to TRBJ1-2; D perhaps matches TRBD1 (6 bases). The CDR3 loop spans 13 amino acids. Germline V gene data show CDR1 as SGHDT and CDR2 as YYEEEE. V was cut by 5 bases and J by 8 bases, with 16 bases left in between. The CDR3 loop reads CASRLQGLEGYTF. The CDR3 coding sequence is TGTGCCAGCAGACTCCAGGGGCTGGAGGGCTACACCTTC. Full variable domain (outside the CDR3, taken from reference TRBV5-6 and TRBJ1-2): DAGVTQSPTHLIKTRGQQVTLRCSPKSGHDTVSWYQQALGQGPQFIFQYYEEEERQRGNFPDRFSGHQFPNYSSELNVNALLLGDSALYLCASRLQGLEGYTFGSGTRLTVV.

This clonotype was detected ten times or more. The rearrangement joins TRBV6-1 to TRBJ2-5, with 9 bases matching TRBD1. The V segment lost 6 bases and the J segment 4 bases; nucleotides outside the gene matches: 9. Germline lookup yields CDR1 MNHNS and CDR2 SASEGT. The CDR3 runs 15 residues. This CDR3 reads CASSKYGQGRETQYF. The CDR3 DNA is TGTGCCAGCAGCAAATACGGACAGGGGAGAGAGACCCAGTACTTC.

This clonotype was counted a few times. The chain links TRBV19 to TRBJ2-7, with TRBD2 identical over 8 bases. Unmatched junction bases numbered 14, after V lost 3 bases and J lost 1 base. This CDR3 comprises 18 residues. Germline V CDR1 and CDR2: LNHDA, SQIVND (reference sequence). As DNA, the CDR3 is TGTGCCAGTAGTATTACCACCCGCGGGACTAGTGGTTCCTACGAGCAGTACTTC. Translating gives CASSITTRGTSGSYEQYF. Combining the CDR3 with reference TRBV19 and TRBJ2-7 gives the whole variable domain DGGITQSPKYLFRKEGQNVTLSCEQNLNHDAMYWYRQDPGQGLRLIYYSQIVNDFQKGDIAEGYSVSREKKESFPLTVTSAQKNPTAFYLCASSITTRGTSGSYEQYFGPGTRLTVT.

Worth noting for this clonotype: A single base separates this from a much larger clone, so it may be a read error. It is likely a read error, because the conserved phenylalanine at the end of the CDR3 is missing. The J gene is TRBJ2-7, the V gene TRBV28; TRBD2 matches 7 bases. The CDR3 has 14 residues. V was clipped by 3 bases and J by 1 base; unmatched bases: 3. From germline, CDR1 is MDHEN and CDR2 SYDVKM. The CDR3 here is CASSFTGGSYEQYL. The CDR3, as DNA: TGTGCCAGCAGTTTCACCGGGGGGTCCTACGAGCAGTACCTC.

This clonotype showed up many times. The chain is built from TRBV19 and TRBJ1-5, with TRBD1 matching over 7 bases. The germline V gene encodes CDR1 LNHDA and CDR2 SQIVND (reference sequence). J lost 0 bases, V lost 4 bases, and 6 bases had no gene match. CDR3 length: 16 residues. CDR3 bases: TGTGCCAGTAGTACGACAGGGCGGAATAGCAATCAGCCCCAGCATTTT. Translating gives CASSTTGRNSNQPQHF.

V usage is TRBV6-2 or TRBV6-3 and J usage is TRBJ2-1; 10 bases align to TRBD2. With V trimmed by 2 bases and J by 10 bases, 8 bases remained unmatched. This CDR3 region has 15 residues. Per germline, CDR1 MNHEY and CDR2 SVGEGT. CDR3 bases: TGTGCCAGCAGTTACGAAAGCAGCGGGGGGGGCGAGCAGTTCTTC. Protein: CASSYESSGGGEQFF.

The V and J genes are TRBV28 and TRBJ2-1; no reliable D call. CDR3 size: 11 residues. V shed 7 bases and J shed 3 bases, with 4 bases lying between them. The germline V gene encodes CDR1 MDHEN and CDR2 SYDVKM. CDR3 DNA: TGTGCCAGCACAGACTACAATGAGCAGTTCTTC. It yields the protein CASTDYNEQFF.

The sample holds a few counts of this clonotype. The rearrangement uses TRBV7-6 and TRBJ2-2, with D perhaps being TRBD1 or TRBD2 (5 bases each). The V and J ends lost 5 bases and 4 bases respectively, with 14 bases between them. The CDR3 extends over 15 amino acids. Looked up from germline, CDR1 is SGHVS and CDR2 is FNYEAQ. Here the CDR3 DNA reads TGTGCCAGCAGCCGCCAGGGACCCGCCACCGGGGAGCTGTTTTTT. Encoded protein: CASSRQGPATGELFF.

This clonotype came up many times. The CDR3 coding sequence is TGTGCCAGCAGCTCATTAGCGGGGGCGCTCTACGAGCAGTACTTC. This codes for CASSSLAGALYEQYF. This chain links TRBV7-9 with TRBJ2-7, with 9 bases identical to TRBD2. Germline CDR1 SEHNR, CDR2 FQNEAQ (reference sequence). The CDR3 covers 15 residues. Trimming took 4 bases from V and 3 from J; bases not matched to a gene: 7.

This clonotype was detected many times. The V gene is TRBV28, the J gene TRBJ1-5, with 7 bases lining up with TRBD1. This CDR3 is 13 amino acids long. The germline gives CDR1 MDHEN, CDR2 SYDVKM. V shed 6 bases, J shed 6 bases, and the junction held 5 bases outside the gene matches. In nucleotides, the CDR3 is TGTGCCAGCAGAGACAGGGTCGCTCAGCCCCAGCATTTT. Translating gives CASRDRVAQPQHF. The full variable domain, in which reference TRBV28 and TRBJ1-5 provide the parts outside the CDR3, is DVKVTQSSRYLVKRTGEKVFLECVQDMDHENMFWYRQDPGLGLRLIYFSYDVKMKEKGDIPEGYSVSREKKERFSLILESASTNQTSMYLCASRDRVAQPQHFGDGTRLSIL.

There are many counts of this clonotype. The chain couples TRBV10-3 to TRBJ1-1; D call uncertain. The CDR3 runs 12 residues. The germline CDR1 and CDR2 sequences are ENHRY and SYGVKD. Trimming pared 8 bases from V and 1 base from J, leaving 8 bases between. Here the CDR3 DNA reads TGTGCCATCGGACCAAAGAACACTGAAGCTTTCTTT. As protein: CAIGPKNTEAFF.

This clonotype was found many times. The CDR3 DNA is TGTGCCAGCAGCTTAGCGGCAGGGATGAGTGAGCAGTTCTTC. It is translated as CASSLAAGMSEQFF. V gene TRBV7-2 combines with J gene TRBJ2-1; maybe TRBD1 (5 bases). Trimming took 0 bases from V and 9 from J, leaving 12 bases between them. Germline V gives CDR1 SGHTA, CDR2 FQGNSA. CDR3 size: 14 residues.

This clonotype has at least ten counts. V and J are TRBV30 and TRBJ2-3; no firm D call. There are 14 residues in the CDR3. CDR1 and CDR2 from the germline V gene are GTSNPN and SVGIG (reference sequence). Trimming left V 0 bases short and J 2 bases short, with 9 bases between. The CDR3 DNA sequence: TGTGCCTGGAGTGTAGGCGGAGTCACAGATACGCAGTATTTT. It encodes CAWSVGGVTDTQYF.

This clonotype was detected a few times. This chain uses TRBV11-3 with TRBJ1-4; possibly TRBD1 for D (5 bases). CDR3 length: 14 amino acids. The germline V gene has CDR1 SGHNT and CDR2 YENEEA. Trimming took off 0 bases at V and 8 bases at J, with 10 bases between the two ends. Here the CDR3 reads CASSLDRRDEKLFF. In DNA form, the CDR3 reads TGTGCCAGCAGCTTAGATAGGAGGGACGAAAAACTGTTTTTT.